This entry is about one T cell receptor (beta chain). This clonotype was observed a single time. There is no known antigen for this receptor. Base qualities are not provided; no much larger clone lies one nucleotide away. Just one read gives weak support. The record originates from a study of T cells in Graves' hyperthyroidism and ophthalmopathy (dated by TCRdb to about 2019). In terms of the full investigation: Peripheral blood samples were taken at the time of initial diagnosis, prior to any treatment. The 100 discovery patients were randomly split 7:3 into training and test sets. In about six Graves' hyperthyroidism patients, the study also compared T-cell repertoires from thyroid tissue with T-cell repertoires from blood. A discovery cohort of about 95 patients, about 40 with Graves' ophthalmopathy and fewer than 65 with stable Graves' hyperthyroidism, was used to find distinguishing TCR V-J signatures. Once sampling was done, hyperthyroidism patients were given methimazole at a starting dose of 30 mg daily, whereas ophthalmopathy patients were given high-dose intravenous methylprednisolone. An independent validation cohort of 18 to 20 hyperthyroidism patients and about 16 patients who later progressed to ophthalmopathy tested prospective prediction of ophthalmopathy. According to the paper, TCR Vbeta CDR3 sequencing was carried out on over 130 peripheral blood samples, which came from under 50 ophthalmopathy, approximately 72 hyperthyroidism and roughly 17 progressor patients. Results and caveats for the whole study, not just this receptor: Most expanded thyroid clonotypes (frequency above 0.001) were also detected in blood, suggesting blood repertoires may reflect thyroid immune responses. A 13 V-J signature model separated ophthalmopathy from stable hyperthyroidism, with about 90% sensitivity and around 84% specificity in cross-validation and 80%/75% in testing. Sample size was not statistically predetermined, and investigators were not blinded to group allocation. During validation, the model predicted progression to ophthalmopathy a median of approximately 6 months ahead of onset, with around 71% sensitivity and roughly 75% specificity.

Stable Graves' hyperthyroidism was defined as the absence of progression to ophthalmopathy over 18 months of follow-up. Hyperthyroidism patients were newly diagnosed, had a disease duration of under 2 months, and were aged 18 to 65 years. Exclusion was applied to patients with uncontrolled infections, other autoimmune diseases, pregnancy or lactation. Diagnoses were established on the basis of clinical symptoms, serum thyroxine and TRAb, thyroid ultrasound, and orbital computed tomography. Ficoll-Paque density gradient centrifugation was used to isolate PBMCs from about 10 ml of fresh peripheral blood. Trizol reagent was used to extract total RNA, and RNA quality was then checked on an Agilent 2100 Bioanalyzer. Amplification of TCR beta CDR3 regions was carried out from RNA transcripts. For the first round of RT-PCR on the TCR CDR3, the HTBI primer set was used together with the Qiagen OneStep RT-PCR kit. The libraries were constructed in a second round of multiplex PCR and then size-selected and purified. Paired-end sequencing of the libraries was performed with 100 bp reads on an Illumina HiSeq2000. Turning to the authors' computational methods: Raw data were processed with SOAPnuke, discarding reads with adapters, uncalled bases, mean Phred below 15, or no exact constant-primer or identifier match. COPE v1.2.5 was used to merge the high-quality paired reads, and each unique nucleotide sequence was defined as a clonotype. MiTCR v1.1 was used to align clonotypes to the IMGT TRBV, TRBD and TRBJ reference segments. Only V-J combinations with frequency above 0.0001, covering about 99% of repertoires, were analysed. A TCS score was defined as the ratio of F50 (clonal expansion) to E x V (chaos), with BLOSUM62-based TCRdist applied between CDR3 peptides within each V-J. Welch's t-statistics and random forest reduced roughly 540 V-J features to fewer than 15, which were used in a naive Bayes classifier (R e1071). The public sequencing data were trimmed at Q25 with fastp and processed into clonotypes with MiXCR by TCRdb, which kept only in-frame beta chains. Every CDR3 protein is listed once, alongside the most common genes and DNA of its rows. The V and J calls and clone size come from TCRdb's table, not from the authors' own analysis. In this sample the table shows 200,000 to 250,000 distinct CDR3 sequences, 15% to 20% of which occur a single time. Around 50% of the sample belongs to the ten largest clones.

The clonotype was recovered from a man between 50 and 59 years old with Graves' hyperthyroidism. Sequenced: blood.

The CDR3 here reads CASRSRTGGPGANVLTF. In nucleotides, the sequence is TGTGCCAGCAGGTCCAGGACAGGGGGCCCTGGGGCCAACGTCCTGACTTTC. The chain is assembled from TRBV28 and TRBJ2-6; 11 central nucleotides agree with TRBD1. CDR1 MDHEN and CDR2 SYDVKM are derived from the germline V gene. V ends up 6 bases short and J 2 bases short, with an unmatched junction base count of 6. Taken from cysteine to phenylalanine, the CDR3 has 17 residues. Just the 51-base CDR3 DNA is kept, in frame starting at base 1.